This T cell receptor (beta chain) came from a study of vaccination and CD4 T cells after COVID-19. Across the study: Nasal swab PCR showed SARS-CoV-2 in convalescent patients, several with mild and one with severe disease.

Germline trimming cut 5 bases from V and 4 bases from J; bases unmatched to any gene: 8. The germline V gene has CDR1 SEHNR and CDR2 FQNEAQ (reference sequence). The CDR3 length is 15 residues. Worth noting for this clonotype: The target antigen is unknown.

Sequencing of cultured CD4+ T cell DNA used the Oncomine TCR Beta short-read assay. Genomic DNA was extracted from cultured CD4+ T cells. A single record per CDR3 protein comes from TCRdb applying MiXCR to the PCR reads. The data contain roughly 19,000 distinct CDR3 sequences, around 58% of them seen just once; the ten biggest clones take up roughly 7.3%. Treatment of the sample: roughly 11-day PBMC culture with coronavirus spike peptide pools or control peptides (ViraFEST assay). For ViraFEST, peptide pools expanded antigen-specific T cells, after which the TCRs were sequenced. The J gene is TRBJ1-2, the V gene TRBV7-9; 9 nucleotides match TRBD1. This sequence was found in a human donor who had recovered from COVID-19. Sequencing was carried out using CD4+ T cells from blood, cultured in vitro. Here the CDR3 DNA reads TGTGCCAGCAGCACTCCGGGACAGGGCATCTATGGCTACACCTTC. Translating it yields CASSTPGQGIYGYTF.